Shown below are 5 T cell receptor beta chains from a single sample sequenced in a study of T cell repertoires in cytomegalovirus infection. TCRdb called the reads again in MiXCR, with one record for every CDR3 protein. Of hundreds of thousands of distinct CDR3 sequences listed, more than 9% were seen once; the top ten hold roughly 4.5%. Input material: PBMCs. The receptors were gathered from a human donor in good health (CMV status not recorded). Some clones in this sample may be carry-over from other donors' samples.

This clonotype was counted only a few times. CDR3 sequence reads: CASSFGDFIGTEAFF. For the CDR3, the DNA is TGTGCCAGCAGCTTCGGTGACTTCATAGGGACTGAAGCTTTCTTT. This sequence joins TRBV7-9 and TRBJ1-1, with D unresolved. CDR1 is SEHNR and CDR2 is FQNEAQ in the germline V gene (reference sequence). Trimming left V 3 bases short and J 5 bases short, with 16 bases between. CDR3 length: 15 amino acids.

The chain is built from TRBV12-5 and TRBJ2-2; D ambiguous. CDR3 size: 14 residues. Germline V gene sequence: CDR1 LGHNT, CDR2 FRNRAP. Trimming removed 4 bases at V and 0 bases at J, with 6 bases between. The CDR3 protein is CASGSGSNTGELFF. CDR3 sequence (DNA): TGTGCTAGTGGTTCCGGTTCGAACACCGGGGAGCTGTTTTTT.

This clonotype was counted a single time. J is TRBJ2-5 and V is TRBV19; tentatively, D is TRBD2 (6 bases). The CDR3 runs 14 residues. From germline, CDR1 is LNHDA and CDR2 SQIVND (reference sequence). V lost 9 bases and J lost 4, with 18 bases in between. The CDR3 sequence: CASSPRESRETQYF. The CDR3 bases are TGTGCCAGCAGTCCCCGGGAGTCCCGAGAGACCCAGTACTTC.

This clonotype showed up just a few times. The chain uses TRBV4-2 and TRBJ1-3; D uncertain. Germline V gives CDR1 LGHNA, CDR2 YNFKEQ. Trimming stripped 3 bases from V and 1 base from J, with 10 bases between. The CDR3 is 15 amino acids. The CDR3 sequence: CASSHKVGSGNTIYF. DNA for the CDR3: TGTGCCAGCAGCCACAAGGTTGGGTCTGGAAACACCATATATTTT.

In this sample, this clonotype turned up many times. The V and J genes are TRBV12-3 or TRBV12-4 and TRBJ1-2, with TRBD1 as a possible D gene (5 bases). The germline V and J ends were trimmed by 7 bases and 4 bases, with 10 bases remaining between them. The CDR3 runs 12 residues. The CDR3, as DNA: TGTGCCAGCACTCGGGGCTCCTATGGCTACACCTTC. Translation: CASTRGSYGYTF.